A single sample is the source of the 2 T cell receptor beta chains below, sequenced in a study of OX40 agonist ivuxolimab in advanced cancers. The method was immunoSEQ multiplex PCR; TCRdb's version includes in-frame clones alone and lacks a portion of them. The sample includes approximately 39,000 clones, about 81% of them seen just once. Here the sequenced sample was CD4+ or CD8+ T cells sorted from blood, taken in a trial of the OX40 agonist ivuxolimab. All receptors come from an adult with an advanced solid tumor such as melanoma, head and neck, liver or kidney cancer.

The sample holds one count of this clone. The J gene is TRBJ2-3, the V gene TRBV6-4, with unresolved D. CDR1 is MRHNA and CDR2 is SNTAGT in the germline V gene. This CDR3 region has 14 residues. V gave up 3 bases and J gave up 1 base, with 8 bases separating them. The CDR3 region has the DNA TGTGCCAGCAGTGAGGAAATGGGCACAGATACGCAGTATTTT. Protein: CASSEEMGTDTQYF.

V gene TRBV30 combines with J gene TRBJ1-1, with TRBD1 as a possible D gene (5 bases). There are 14 residues in the CDR3. Germline V gene lookup returns CDR1 GTSNPN and CDR2 SVGIG (reference sequence). The V and J ends lost 0 bases and 4 bases respectively, with 12 bases between them. CDR3: CAWSVNRGSTEAFF. The CDR3 coding sequence is TGTGCCTGGAGTGTAAACCGGGGGAGCACTGAAGCTTTCTTT.